The 3 T cell receptor beta chains reported below all come from one sample, sequenced in a study of blood T cells in healthy people across ages (dated by TCRdb to between 2014 and 2017). The method behind the library was 5' RACE. The sample was run on an Illumina HiSeq 2500. A second about 7 to 11 cycle PCR used a sample-barcoded 5' primer and a J-beta primer mix. TCRdb itself trimmed the public reads at Q25 with fastp, ran MiXCR and retained productive beta chains. When rows share a CDR3 protein, they turn into one entry using the most common DNA and genes. This sample comprises 650,000 to 700,000 distinct CDR3 sequences, 52% of them detected only once. Around an eighth of the sample is held by the ten biggest clonotypes. The material sequenced was blood. Receptors originate from a woman of 80 years or more in good health.

The CDR3 reads CASRRSRSEQYF. The CDR3 DNA is TGTGCCAGCAGGCGGAGTCGCTCCGAGCAGTACTTC. The rearrangement uses TRBV6-1 and TRBJ2-4; D remains ambiguous. Judging by the DNA end, TRBJ2-7 fits better; the J call may be wrong. The CDR3 has 12 amino acids. CDR1 is MNHNS, CDR2 SASEGT, per germline.

The sample holds a few counts of this clonotype. A much larger clone lies one base from this, so it may be a read error. V is TRBV7-8 and J is TRBJ2-5; weak D call: TRBD1 (6 bases). With 5 bases removed from V and 13 bases from J, the gap between germline ends came to 23 bases. The CDR3 extends over 14 amino acids. Germline values: CDR1 SGHVS, CDR2 FQNEAQ. The CDR3 sequence is CASSPRSKGDQGYF. CDR3 in DNA: TGTGCCAGCAGCCCCCGTTCAAAGGGGGATCAAGGGTACTTC. The whole variable domain, filled in from reference TRBV7-8 and TRBJ2-5, reads GAGVSQSPRYKVAKRGQDVALRCDPISGHVSLFWYQQALGQGPEFLTYFQNEAQLDKSGLPSDRFFAERPEGSVSTLKIQRTQQEDSAVYLCASSPRSKGDQGYFGPGTRLLVL.

The CDR3 DNA sequence: TGTGCCAGCAGTTCCCACGATGACCTGACCCGGGAGCAGTTCTTC. This translates into CASSSHDDLTREQFF. V usage is TRBV6-2 or TRBV6-3 and J usage is TRBJ2-1; D gene unclear. The ends were cut back, 4 bases at V and 10 bases at J, with 20 bases in the middle. The CDR3 has 15 amino acids. Germline V gene sequence: CDR1 MNHEY, CDR2 SVGEGT.